The 26 T cell receptor beta chains in this list originate from one sample, sequenced in a study of shared clonotypes between healthy human individuals (dated by TCRdb to 2020 to 2022). Preparation of the library involved the immunoSEQ multiplex PCR assay. The immuneACCESS repertoire file appears here via TCRdb, limited to in-frame rearrangements. These files lack a portion of the clones; in checked studies, under half of the deficit traces to unresolved V genes, and the cause of the others is not known. The sample table records over 400,000 clones; 70% to 85% of these occur just once. 12% of the sample is held by the ten biggest clonotypes. What was sequenced was PBMCs. Receptors originate from a woman aged 40 to 50 in good health. Some clones in this sample may be carry-over from other donors' samples.

This clone was detected a few times. The J gene is TRBJ2-3, the V gene TRBV6-4, with 10 bases matching TRBD1. The germline V gene encodes CDR1 MRHNA and CDR2 SNTAGT. The CDR3 has 14 residues. Losses at the gene ends were 2 bases for V and 4 bases for J; bases not matched to a gene: 0. In nucleotides, the CDR3 is TGTGCCAGCAGTGACGGGACAGGGGCAGATACGCAGTATTTT. Its translation is CASSDGTGADTQYF.

With respect to this clone: The junction departs from germline at one end; a sequencing error may be responsible. V usage is TRBV19 and J usage is TRBJ2-2, with D possibly matching TRBD2 (6 bases). The germline V gene has CDR1 LNHDA and CDR2 SQIVND (reference sequence). CDR3 length: 13 amino acids. The CDR3 nucleotides are TGTGCCAGTAGGAATACGGAGACCGGGGGGCTGTTTTTT. It codes for CASRNTETGGLFF.

The chain links TRBV4-3 to TRBJ2-3, with D maybe TRBD2 (5 bases). The V gene's germline CDR1 is LGHNA and CDR2 YSLEER. The CDR3 runs 13 residues. The ends were cut back, 1 base at V and 10 bases at J, with 12 bases in the middle. CDR3 nucleotide sequence: TGCGCCAGCAGCCAAGTTGAGGCGGGTCCGCAGTATTTT. Protein: CASSQVEAGPQYF.

V is TRBV27 and J is TRBJ2-7; 7 bases are shared with TRBD2. Trimming took 5 bases from V and 4 from J; bases not matched to a gene: 11. The CDR3 contains 15 residues. Germline CDR1 and CDR2: MNHEY and SMNVEV (reference sequence). For the CDR3, the DNA is TGTGCCAGCAGTCGCCGCTTGGCGGGAGTTTACGAGCAGTACTTC. This gives the protein CASSRRLAGVYEQYF.

In its sample, this clone was seen once. The chain joins TRBV18 to TRBJ1-1; TRBD1 aligns across 11 bases. Trimming took 4 bases from V and 4 from J; bases not matched to a gene: 8. The germline CDR1 and CDR2 sequences are KGHSH and LQKENI. This CDR3 has 16 residues. The CDR3 DNA follows: TGTGCCAGCTCACTGTTGGACAGGGGGCGAAGCACTGAAGCTTTCTTT. Translation: CASSLLDRGRSTEAFF.

This clone has a single count. The chain links TRBV13 to TRBJ2-1, with D possibly matching TRBD1 (5 bases). CDR3 size: 17 residues. Trimming stripped 3 bases from V and 13 bases from J, with 28 bases between. The germline V gene has CDR1 PRHDT and CDR2 FYEKMQ (reference sequence). CDR3 in DNA: TGTGCCAGCAGCTTTTTGGCGACGAGAACGGTAGGGGATTCACAGTTCTTC. Encoded protein: CASSFLATRTVGDSQFF.

The genes are TRBV19 and TRBJ2-1; 11 nucleotides agree with TRBD2. Trimming took 6 bases from V and 0 from J; bases not matched to a gene: 10. This CDR3 spans 18 amino acids. Germline CDR1 and CDR2: LNHDA and SQIVND (reference sequence). The CDR3 region is CASSSGTSGYGSYNEQFF. Written as DNA, the CDR3 is TGTGCCAGTAGCTCCGGGACTAGCGGCTACGGCTCCTACAATGAGCAGTTCTTC.

J is TRBJ1-1 and V is TRBV2; D may be TRBD1 (6 bases). The germline CDR1 and CDR2 sequences are SNHLY and FYNNEI. Trimming shortened V by 7 bases and J by 4 bases, and 19 bases separated the two germline ends. The CDR3 spans 15 residues. The CDR3 sequence is CASTTEQGGGTEAFF. In DNA, the CDR3 is TGTGCCAGCACTACAGAACAGGGAGGCGGCACTGAAGCTTTCTTT.

This chain joins TRBV11-2 and TRBJ2-3; D call uncertain. The CDR3 runs 13 residues. The germline V gene encodes CDR1 SGHAT and CDR2 FQNNGV. With 5 bases removed from V and 5 bases from J, the gap between germline ends came to 11 bases. CDR3 in DNA: TGTGCCAGCAGCAGTCTCTCCCAAGATACGCAGTATTTT. It yields the protein CASSSLSQDTQYF.

The chain employs TRBV6-1 and TRBJ1-2; D unresolved. CDR1 and CDR2 from the germline V gene are MNHNS and SASEGT. Between the trimmed V and J ends, which lost 4 bases and 2 bases, there was a span of 2 bases. The CDR3 contains 11 residues. The CDR3 DNA reads as TGTGCCAGCAGTGGGAACTATGGCTACACCTTC. Amino acids: CASSGNYGYTF.

A word on this clone: A much larger clone lies a single base off, so this may be a read error. The chain joins TRBV6-6 to TRBJ2-7; TRBD2 is a possible D gene (5 bases). There are 13 residues in the CDR3. CDR1 and CDR2 from the germline V gene are MNHNY and SVGAGI (reference sequence). CDR3 DNA: TGTGCCGGCAGTCCTAGCACTACCTACGAGCAGTACTTC. It is translated as CAGSPSTTYEQYF.

On this clone itself: An end of the junction differs from the germline gene, which may be a read error. This sample includes further DNA sequences coding for the same CDR3. V usage is TRBV6-6 and J usage is TRBJ1-2; no firm D call. Looked up from germline, CDR1 is MNHNY and CDR2 is SVGAGI (reference sequence). The length of the CDR3 is 13 residues. This chain's CDR3 is CASSYPQNYGYTF. The CDR3 nucleotides read TGTGCCAGCAGTTACCCACAGAACTACGGCTACACCTTC.

The genes are TRBV15 and TRBJ2-7; D possibly corresponds to TRBD2 (7 bases). Trimming left V 1 base short and J 1 base short, with 11 bases between. This CDR3 has 15 residues. The germline gives CDR1 LNHNV, CDR2 YYDKDF (reference sequence). The chain's CDR3 is CATSRGGGGSYEQYF. The CDR3 DNA follows: TGTGCCACCAGCAGAGGGGGGGGCGGGTCCTACGAGCAGTACTTC.

The V call is TRBV7-2, the J call TRBJ1-3, with a weak D call TRBD1 (5 bases). Deletions cut 0 bases from V and 7 bases from J, with 16 bases between. This CDR3 has 16 residues. Germline V CDR1 and CDR2: SGHTA, FQGNSA. CDR3 protein: CASSLADRGVENTIYF. CDR3 coding DNA: TGTGCCAGCAGCTTAGCGGATCGGGGGGTGGAGAACACCATATATTTT.

A word on this clone: Since a much larger clone is just one base distant, this may be a read error. This sequence joins TRBV30 and TRBJ2-7; 9 bases match TRBD2. After removal of 4 bases from V and 3 bases from J, the junction contained 7 bases not matched to a gene. This CDR3 has 14 amino acids. Germline CDR1 is GTSNPN and CDR2 is SVGIG (reference sequence). CDR3: CAWTAPAGGYEQYF. The CDR3 DNA reads TGTGCCTGGACTGCACCAGCGGGAGGCTACGAGCAGTACTTC. Together with reference TRBV30 and TRBJ2-7, the CDR3 gives the full variable domain: SQTIHQWPATLVQPVGSPLSLECTVEGTSNPNLYWYRQAAGRGLQLLFYSVGIGQISSEVPQNLSASRPQDRQFILSSKKLLLSDSGFYLCAWTAPAGGYEQYFGPGTRLTVT.

The gene calls are TRBV5-1 and TRBJ2-2; maybe TRBD2 (6 bases). CDR1 SGHRS and CDR2 YFSETQ come from the germline V gene. This CDR3 has 15 residues. V was trimmed by 0 bases and J by 4 bases, leaving 10 bases between them. In DNA, the CDR3 is TGCGCCAGCAGCTTGGGCGGAGGGCCCACCGGGGAGCTGTTTTTT. Amino acids: CASSLGGGPTGELFF.

This chain uses TRBV2 with TRBJ1-2, with 7 bases identical to TRBD1. The CDR3 is 12 amino acids. J gave up 9 bases and V 6 bases, and 7 bases lay outside the gene matches. Germline V gene data show CDR1 as SNHLY and CDR2 as FYNNEI. The CDR3, as DNA: TGTGCCAGCAGGTATACAGGGGAGCGCTACACCTTC. Amino acids: CASRYTGERYTF.

J is TRBJ1-5 and V is TRBV19; D remains unclear. Germline CDR1 LNHDA, CDR2 SQIVND (reference sequence). The CDR3 consists of 17 residues. The V end lost 5 bases, the J end lost 5 bases, and 22 bases lay between the germline ends. The CDR3 DNA is TGTGCCAGTAGTTTACACAATCGAGCTGCTGATGATCAGCCCCAGCATTTT. This codes for CASSLHNRAADDQPQHF.

Comment on this clone: A much larger clone is a single base away; this may be a read error. At the DNA level, this CDR3 is encoded by other sequences in the same sample as well. The rearrangement uses TRBV7-9 and TRBJ1-3; D not certain. The germline V gene encodes CDR1 SEHNR and CDR2 FQNEAQ (reference sequence). CDR3 size: 13 residues. V was cut by 1 base and J by 1 base, with 2 bases left in between. The CDR3 bases are TGTGCCAGCAGCTTAGGGTCTGGAAACACCATATATTTT. Protein sequence: CASSLGSGNTIYF.

The genes are TRBV4-2 and TRBJ2-1; maybe TRBD2 (6 bases). Deletions cut 0 bases from V and 10 bases from J, with 13 bases between. CDR1 is LGHNA, CDR2 YNFKEQ, per germline. The CDR3 is 14 residues long. The CDR3 region is CASSQEGDSKEQFF. The CDR3, as DNA: TGTGCCAGCAGCCAAGAAGGGGACTCCAAGGAGCAGTTCTTC.

V and J are TRBV6-5 and TRBJ1-5; D remains ambiguous. Trimming took off 6 bases at V and 3 bases at J, with 15 bases between the two ends. CDR1 is MNHEY, CDR2 SVGAGI, per germline. The CDR3 has 15 residues. CDR3 loop: CASSPVIVPNQPQHF. CDR3 sequence (DNA): TGTGCCAGCAGCCCCGTTATTGTCCCCAATCAGCCCCAGCATTTT.

The V and J genes are TRBV30 and TRBJ2-7; 7 positions agree with TRBD1. The CDR3 consists of 16 residues. Germline V gives CDR1 GTSNPN, CDR2 SVGIG (reference sequence). Germline trimming cut 2 bases from V and 0 bases from J; bases unmatched to any gene: 10. The CDR3 nucleotides are TGTGCCTGGAGTCCATGGGGACAGAATCCCTCCTACGAGCAGTACTTC. The encoded protein is CAWSPWGQNPSYEQYF.

The gene calls are TRBV28 and TRBJ2-6; D uncertain. The germline gives CDR1 MDHEN, CDR2 SYDVKM. CDR3 length: 12 residues. With 5 bases removed from V and 2 bases from J, the gap between germline ends came to 1 base. The CDR3 DNA reads TGTGCCAGCAGTACTGGGGCCAACGTCCTGACTTTC. Translated: CASSTGANVLTF.

The chain is built from TRBV18 and TRBJ2-3, with TRBD1 as a possible D gene (6 bases). There are 15 residues in the CDR3. V lost 6 bases and J 0 bases, leaving 13 bases between the germline ends. Germline V gene lookup returns CDR1 KGHSH and CDR2 LQKENI. CDR3 protein: CASSPGASSTDTQYF. CDR3 DNA: TGTGCCAGCTCCCCAGGGGCAAGTAGCACAGATACGCAGTATTTT.

The V and J genes are TRBV28 and TRBJ2-3, with a tentative D call TRBD2 (6 bases). V gave up 6 bases and J gave up 2 bases, with 15 bases separating them. The CDR3 runs to 15 residues. Germline-derived CDR1 and CDR2 are MDHEN and SYDVKM. In nucleotides, the CDR3 is TGTGCCAGCAGCTTGGCAGGGAGGTTCACAGATACGCAGTATTTT. Translation: CASSLAGRFTDTQYF.

This clone was observed a handful of times. The CDR3 end shows no conserved phenylalanine or tryptophan, and so a read error is likely. The chain recombines TRBV10-3 with TRBJ1-1; TRBD1 aligns across 9 bases. Germline lookup yields CDR1 ENHRY and CDR2 SYGVKD. The CDR3 is 13 residues long. The ends lost 6 bases at V and 5 bases at J; junction bases unmatched: 4. The CDR3 nucleotides are TGTGCCATCAGACAGGGGGCGGAGACTGAAGCTTTCTCT. Encoded protein: CAIRQGAETEAFS.